This T cell receptor beta chain appears in the sequencing data of a study of regulatory T cells in long-lasting Graves disease. In the study overall: Antithyroid drugs had been given to newly diagnosed Graves' patients for under 3 months. Overall study findings and caveats: Examination was confined to peripheral blood, excluding thyroid tissue.

With respect to this clonotype: Its antigen is as yet unknown.

The CDR3 contains 13 residues. Trimming left V 8 bases short and J 8 bases short, with 14 bases between. Germline lookup yields CDR1 SGHNT and CDR2 YYREEE (reference sequence). Time point: newly diagnosed GD, antithyroid drugs for less than 3 months. PBMC RNA served as the TCR library source. Collection of peripheral blood (roughly 9.7 milliliters) was done using EDTA tubes. Researchers made TCR beta libraries by using iRepertoire HTBI primers and running Arm-PCR on CDR3 regions. In TCRdb, the multiplex PCR reads were re-called with MiXCR into one record per CDR3 protein. The table lists 360,000 or so distinct CDR3 sequences, under 20% of them singletons, with around 21% in the top ten. The sample also formed part of further work on T cells in Graves' hyperthyroidism and ophthalmopathy. That work adds: Exclusion criteria comprised uncontrolled infection, other autoimmune disease, pregnancy or lactation.

This receptor was obtained from a woman aged 18-30 years with Graves disease. The chain links TRBV5-4 to TRBJ1-6; possible D gene TRBD1, 5 bases. The starting material was peripheral blood mononuclear cells (PBMCs), obtained at new diagnosis, from a patient treated with antithyroid drugs. CDR3 residues: CASQPGRDSPLHF. The CDR3 region has the DNA TGTGCCAGTCAACCGGGGCGGGATTCACCCCTCCACTTT.